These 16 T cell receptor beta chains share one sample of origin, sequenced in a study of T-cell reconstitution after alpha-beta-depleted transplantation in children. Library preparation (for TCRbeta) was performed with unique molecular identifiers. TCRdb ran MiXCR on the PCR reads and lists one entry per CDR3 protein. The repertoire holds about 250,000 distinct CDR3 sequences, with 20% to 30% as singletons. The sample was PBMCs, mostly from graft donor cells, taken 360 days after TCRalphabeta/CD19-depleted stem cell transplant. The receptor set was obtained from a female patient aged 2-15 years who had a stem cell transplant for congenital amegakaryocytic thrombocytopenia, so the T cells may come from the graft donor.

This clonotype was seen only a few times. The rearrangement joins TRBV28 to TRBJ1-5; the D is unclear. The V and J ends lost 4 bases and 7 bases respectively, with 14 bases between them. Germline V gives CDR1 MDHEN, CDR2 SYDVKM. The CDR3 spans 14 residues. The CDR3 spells CASSSPRVVQPQHF. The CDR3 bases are TGTGCCAGCAGTTCCCCGAGGGTCGTGCAGCCCCAGCATTTT.

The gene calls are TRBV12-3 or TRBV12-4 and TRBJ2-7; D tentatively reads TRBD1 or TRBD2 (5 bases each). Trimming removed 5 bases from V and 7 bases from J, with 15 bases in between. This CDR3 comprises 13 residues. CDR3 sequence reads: CASSRTGPREQYF. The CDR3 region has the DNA TGTGCCAGCAGTCGGACGGGGCCCAGGGAGCAGTACTTC.

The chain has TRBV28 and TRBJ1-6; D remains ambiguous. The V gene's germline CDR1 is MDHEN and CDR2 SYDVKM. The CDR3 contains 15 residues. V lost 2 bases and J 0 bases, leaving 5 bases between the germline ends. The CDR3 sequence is CASSLASSYNSPLHF. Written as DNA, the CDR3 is TGTGCCAGCAGTTTAGCCAGCTCCTATAATTCACCCCTCCACTTT. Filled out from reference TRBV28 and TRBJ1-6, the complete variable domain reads DVKVTQSSRYLVKRTGEKVFLECVQDMDHENMFWYRQDPGLGLRLIYFSYDVKMKEKGDIPEGYSVSREKKERFSLILESASTNQTSMYLCASSLASSYNSPLHFGNGTRLTVT.

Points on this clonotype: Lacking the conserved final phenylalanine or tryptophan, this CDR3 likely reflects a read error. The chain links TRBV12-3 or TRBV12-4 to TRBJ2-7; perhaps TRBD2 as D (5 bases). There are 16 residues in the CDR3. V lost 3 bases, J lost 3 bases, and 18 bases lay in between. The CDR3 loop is CASSFGKTVGNYEQYL. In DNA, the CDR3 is TGTGCCAGCAGTTTCGGGAAAACGGTTGGGAACTACGAGCAGTACCTC.

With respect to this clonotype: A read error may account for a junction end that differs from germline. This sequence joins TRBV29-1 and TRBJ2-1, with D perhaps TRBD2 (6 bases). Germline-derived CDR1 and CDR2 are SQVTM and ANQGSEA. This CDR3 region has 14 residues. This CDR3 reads CSVNGRSSYNEQIF. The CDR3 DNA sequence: TGCAGCGTTAACGGGAGAAGCTCCTACAATGAGCAGATCTTC.

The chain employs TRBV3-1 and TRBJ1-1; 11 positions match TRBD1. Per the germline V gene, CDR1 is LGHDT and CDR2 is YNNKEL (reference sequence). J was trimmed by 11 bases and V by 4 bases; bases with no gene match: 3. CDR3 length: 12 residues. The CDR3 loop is CASSPRDRGAFF. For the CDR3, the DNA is TGTGCCAGCAGCCCCCGGGACAGGGGGGCTTTCTTT.

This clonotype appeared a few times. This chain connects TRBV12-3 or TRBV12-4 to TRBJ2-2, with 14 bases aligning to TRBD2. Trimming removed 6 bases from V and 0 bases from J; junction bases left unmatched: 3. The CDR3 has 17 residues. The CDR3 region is CASRRTSGGPNTGELFF. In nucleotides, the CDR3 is TGTGCCAGCAGAAGGACTAGCGGGGGGCCGAACACCGGGGAGCTGTTTTTT.

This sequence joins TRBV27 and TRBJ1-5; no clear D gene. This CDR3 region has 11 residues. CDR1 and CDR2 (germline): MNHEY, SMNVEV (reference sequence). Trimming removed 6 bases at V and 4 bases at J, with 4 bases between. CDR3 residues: CASRVNQPQHF. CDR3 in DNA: TGTGCCAGCAGAGTGAATCAGCCCCAGCATTTT.

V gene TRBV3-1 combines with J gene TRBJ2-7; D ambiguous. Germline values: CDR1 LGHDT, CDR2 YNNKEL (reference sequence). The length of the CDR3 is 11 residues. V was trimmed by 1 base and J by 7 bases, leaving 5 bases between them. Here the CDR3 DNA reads TGTGCCAGCAGCCAAGCAAGGGAGCAGTACTTC. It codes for CASSQAREQYF.

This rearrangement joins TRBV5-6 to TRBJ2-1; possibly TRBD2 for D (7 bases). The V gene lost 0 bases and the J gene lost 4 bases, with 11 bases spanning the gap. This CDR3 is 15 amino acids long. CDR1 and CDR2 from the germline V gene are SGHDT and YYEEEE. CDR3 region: CASSLGGGQYNEQFF. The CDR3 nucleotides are TGTGCCAGCAGCTTGGGGGGGGGCCAGTACAATGAGCAGTTCTTC.

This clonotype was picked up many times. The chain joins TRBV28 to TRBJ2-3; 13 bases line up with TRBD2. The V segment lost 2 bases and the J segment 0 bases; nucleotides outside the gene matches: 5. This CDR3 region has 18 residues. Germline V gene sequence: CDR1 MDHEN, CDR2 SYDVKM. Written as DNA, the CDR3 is TGTGCCAGCAGTTTACCCGGACTAGCGGGGGCTAGCACAGATACGCAGTATTTT. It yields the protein CASSLPGLAGASTDTQYF.

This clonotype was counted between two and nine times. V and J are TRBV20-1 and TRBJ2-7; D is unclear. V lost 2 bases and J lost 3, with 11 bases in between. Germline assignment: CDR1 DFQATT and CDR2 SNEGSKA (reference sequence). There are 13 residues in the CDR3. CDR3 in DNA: TGCAGTGCTAGATCCTTCGAAGGCTACGAGCAGTACTTC. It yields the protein CSARSFEGYEQYF.

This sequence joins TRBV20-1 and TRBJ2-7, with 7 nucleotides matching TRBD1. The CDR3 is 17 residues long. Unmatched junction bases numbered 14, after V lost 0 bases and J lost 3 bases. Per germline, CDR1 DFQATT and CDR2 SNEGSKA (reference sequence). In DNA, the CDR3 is TGCAGTGCTAGAGATGAATCTGGCCAGGGGGTACGCTACGAGCAGTACTTC. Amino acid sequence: CSARDESGQGVRYEQYF.

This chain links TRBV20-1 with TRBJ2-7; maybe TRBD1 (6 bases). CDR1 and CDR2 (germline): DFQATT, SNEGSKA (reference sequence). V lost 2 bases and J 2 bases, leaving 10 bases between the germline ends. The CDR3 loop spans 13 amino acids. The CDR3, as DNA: TGCAGTGCTAGAACGGACAGCCCCTACGAGCAGTACTTC. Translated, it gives CSARTDSPYEQYF.

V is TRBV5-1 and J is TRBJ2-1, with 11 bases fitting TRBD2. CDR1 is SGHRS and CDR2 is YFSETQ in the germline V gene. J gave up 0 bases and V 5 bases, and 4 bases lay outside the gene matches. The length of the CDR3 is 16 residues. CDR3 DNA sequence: TGCGCCAGCAGGTATAGCGGGGGGGGCTCCTACAATGAGCAGTTCTTC. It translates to CASRYSGGGSYNEQFF.

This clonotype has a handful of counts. The CDR3 nucleotides are TGCGCCAGCAGCTTGGAAATAGGGAACACTGAAGCTTTCTTT. Translation: CASSLEIGNTEAFF. The V gene is TRBV5-1, the J gene TRBJ1-1; D is unresolved. Between the trimmed V and J ends, which lost 0 bases and 1 base, there was a span of 7 bases. This CDR3 comprises 14 residues. From germline, CDR1 is SGHRS and CDR2 YFSETQ.